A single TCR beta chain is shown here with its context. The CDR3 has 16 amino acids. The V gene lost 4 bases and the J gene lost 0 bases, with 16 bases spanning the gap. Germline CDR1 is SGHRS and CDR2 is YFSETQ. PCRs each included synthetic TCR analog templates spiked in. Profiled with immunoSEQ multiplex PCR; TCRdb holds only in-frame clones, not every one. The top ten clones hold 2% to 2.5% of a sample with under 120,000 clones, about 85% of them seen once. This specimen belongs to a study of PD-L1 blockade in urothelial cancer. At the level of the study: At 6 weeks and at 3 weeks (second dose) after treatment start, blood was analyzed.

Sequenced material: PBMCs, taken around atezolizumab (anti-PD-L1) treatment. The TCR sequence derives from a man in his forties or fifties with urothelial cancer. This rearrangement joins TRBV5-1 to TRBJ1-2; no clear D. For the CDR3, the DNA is TGCGCCAGCAGCCCAGAGAACGGAGGACCTAACTATGGCTACACCTTC. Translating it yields CASSPENGGPNYGYTF.